The T cell receptor beta chain described here comes from a study of blood T cell repertoires in COVID-19. Study as a whole: T cells, B-cell-depleted T cells, or PBMCs provided the cDNA or gDNA that served as material.

Donors were grouped by their self-reported clinical history. Recovered Cohort 3 donors showed two negative PCRs, clearance, or symptom resolution. The germline gives CDR1 SEHNR, CDR2 FQNEAQ (reference sequence). This CDR3 has 14 residues. V lost 2 bases and J lost 7; bases outside the gene matches: 7. The assay was immunoSEQ multiplex PCR, and TCRdb's table has in-frame clones only and misses some. The sample holds 250,000 or so clones; approximately 83% are singletons and the top ten take about 1.9%. What was sequenced was PBMCs or T cells enriched from blood (not recorded which). The sequence was obtained from a woman aged 50 to 60 who had recovered from COVID-19. The chain is built from TRBV7-9 and TRBJ2-7; 8 positions agree with TRBD1. The CDR3 sequence is CASSLSITGGEQYF. CDR3 bases: TGTGCCAGCAGCTTATCTATCACAGGGGGGGAGCAGTACTTC.